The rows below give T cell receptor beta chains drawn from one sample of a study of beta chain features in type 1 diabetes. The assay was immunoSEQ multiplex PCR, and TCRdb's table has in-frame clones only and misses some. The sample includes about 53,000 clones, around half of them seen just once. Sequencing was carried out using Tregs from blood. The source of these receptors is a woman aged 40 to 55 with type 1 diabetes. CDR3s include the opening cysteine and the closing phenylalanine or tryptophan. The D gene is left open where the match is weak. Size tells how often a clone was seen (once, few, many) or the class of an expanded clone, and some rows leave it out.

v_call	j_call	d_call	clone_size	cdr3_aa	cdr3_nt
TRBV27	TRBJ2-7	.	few	CASSLQPETGYEQYF	TGTGCCAGCAGTCTCCAACCCGAAACAGGCTACGAGCAGTACTTC
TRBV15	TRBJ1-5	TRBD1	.	CATSRGTGSNQPQHF	TGTGCCACCAGCAGAGGGACAGGCAGCAATCAGCCCCAGCATTTT
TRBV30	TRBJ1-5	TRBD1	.	CAWGGQGNQPQHF	TGTGCCTGGGGGGGACAGGGTAACCAGCCCCAGCATTTT
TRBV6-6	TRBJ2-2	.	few	CASSLMNTGELFF	TGTGCCAGCAGTTTAATGAACACCGGGGAGCTGTTTTTT
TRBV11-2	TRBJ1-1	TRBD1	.	CASSFQGAAEAFF	TGTGCCAGCAGCTTCCAGGGGGCGGCTGAAGCTTTCTTT
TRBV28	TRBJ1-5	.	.	CASTSGEGNQPQHF	TGTGCCAGCACTTCCGGGGAGGGGAATCAGCCCCAGCATTTT
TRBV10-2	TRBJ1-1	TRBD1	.	CASRDRIGEAFF	TGCGCCAGCAGGGACAGGATCGGTGAAGCTTTCTTT
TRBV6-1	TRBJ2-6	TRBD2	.	CASGAGGPWRSGANVLTF	TGTGCCAGCGGTGCGGGGGGCCCCTGGAGGTCTGGGGCCAACGTCCTGACTTTC
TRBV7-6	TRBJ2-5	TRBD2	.	CASSPRGGQRGTGETQYF	TGTGCCAGCAGCCCACGCGGTGGGCAGCGGGGGACCGGGGAGACCCAGTACTTC
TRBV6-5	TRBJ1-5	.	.	CASSLSLGGNQPQHF	TGTGCCAGCAGTTTAAGTCTGGGGGGGAATCAGCCCCAGCATTTT
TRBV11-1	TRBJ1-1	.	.	CASSPGQRNTEAFF	TGTGCCAGCAGCCCCGGACAGCGAAACACTGAAGCTTTCTTT
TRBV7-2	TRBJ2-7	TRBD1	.	CASSFFRDRGSYEQYF	TGTGCCAGCAGCTTCTTCCGGGACAGGGGCTCCTACGAGCAGTACTTC
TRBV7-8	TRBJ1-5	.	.	CASSPTSYSNQPQHF	TGTGCCAGCAGCCCAACGAGTTATAGCAATCAGCCCCAGCATTTT
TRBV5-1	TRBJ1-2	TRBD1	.	CASSLAGGSGYTF	TGCGCCAGCAGCTTGGCAGGGGGTAGTGGCTACACCTTC
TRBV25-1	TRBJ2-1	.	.	CASQGHGVEQFF	TGTGCCAGCCAGGGACACGGGGTTGAGCAGTTCTTC
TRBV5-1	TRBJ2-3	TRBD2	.	CASSWARGVGTDTQYF	TGCGCCAGCAGCTGGGCCCGGGGGGTCGGCACAGATACGCAGTATTTT
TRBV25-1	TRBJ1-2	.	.	CASSEWGGADGYTF	TGTGCCAGCAGTGAATGGGGAGGGGCCGATGGCTACACCTTC
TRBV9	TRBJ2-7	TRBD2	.	CASSVEPGTSGYEQYF	TGTGCCAGCAGCGTAGAACCTGGGACTAGCGGCTACGAGCAGTACTTC
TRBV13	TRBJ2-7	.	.	CASSRLGAGEGYEQYF	TGTGCCAGCAGCCGCCTGGGGGCAGGGGAAGGCTACGAGCAGTACTTC
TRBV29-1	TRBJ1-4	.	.	CSPRFPRQSNEKLFF	TGCAGCCCTCGTTTCCCTCGACAGAGCAATGAAAAACTGTTTTTT
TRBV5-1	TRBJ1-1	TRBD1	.	CASSRTGGIMNTEAFF	TGCGCCAGCAGCAGAACAGGGGGGATTATGAACACTGAAGCTTTCTTT
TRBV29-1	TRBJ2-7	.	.	CSVEVGALSEQYF	TGCAGCGTTGAAGTGGGGGCGCTTAGCGAGCAGTACTTC
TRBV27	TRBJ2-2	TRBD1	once	CASSLTGQGRLFF	TGTGCCAGCAGTTTAACGGGACAGGGAAGGCTGTTTTTT
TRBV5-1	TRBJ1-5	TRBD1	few	CASSSGQPNQPQHF	TGCGCCAGCAGCTCGGGACAGCCCAATCAGCCCCAGCATTTT
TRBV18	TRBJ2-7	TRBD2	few	CASSPTSGIYEQYF	TGTGCCAGCTCACCGACTAGCGGGATCTACGAGCAGTACTTC
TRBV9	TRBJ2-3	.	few	CASTGGTDTQYF	TGTGCCAGCACTGGGGGGACAGATACGCAGTATTTT
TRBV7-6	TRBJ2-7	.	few	CASSLGPDSSYEQYF	TGTGCCAGCAGCTTAGGCCCGGACAGCTCCTACGAGCAGTACTTC
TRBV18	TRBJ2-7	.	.	CASSRGQSYEQYF	TGTGCCAGCTCACGTGGACAGTCCTACGAGCAGTACTTC
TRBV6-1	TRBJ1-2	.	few	CASSDFGQGDYGYTF	TGTGCCAGCAGTGACTTTGGGCAGGGTGACTATGGCTACACCTTC
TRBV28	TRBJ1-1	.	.	CASLSTGITEAFF	TGTGCCAGCCTAAGTACAGGGATAACTGAAGCTTTCTTT
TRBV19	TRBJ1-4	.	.	CASSHQGSEKLFF	TGTGCCAGTAGTCACCAGGGGTCTGAAAAACTGTTTTTT